This entry lists 8 T cell receptor beta chains sequenced from one sample in a study of T cells in Graves' hyperthyroidism and ophthalmopathy. Regions amplified from RNA transcripts were the TCR beta CDR3 regions. A set of HTBI primers served as the primers for a first-round RT-PCR of the TCR CDR3. MiXCR was run by TCRdb on the multiplex PCR reads, yielding one entry per CDR3 protein. The table records approximately 380,000 distinct CDR3 sequences, about 18% of them present only once. The source material was blood. Source of these receptors: a woman between 18 and 30 years old with Graves' hyperthyroidism.

This clonotype was observed many times. V and J are TRBV29-1 and TRBJ1-1; D possibly corresponds to TRBD1 (5 bases). Trimming cost V 3 bases and J 6 bases, with 14 bases left between them. There are 13 residues in the CDR3. Germline V gives CDR1 SQVTM, CDR2 ANQGSEA. The CDR3 protein is CSVDLRGSPEAFF. The CDR3 coding sequence is TGCAGCGTTGATCTCCGGGGCTCGCCTGAAGCTTTCTTT.

Many counts were recorded for this clonotype. This chain uses TRBV5-1 with TRBJ1-2, with TRBD1 matching 9 bases. CDR1 is SGHRS and CDR2 is YFSETQ in the germline V gene. CDR3 length: 16 residues. V shed 4 bases, J shed 4 bases, and the junction held 11 bases outside the gene matches. CDR3 amino acids: CASSPSGTGFSYGYTF. Written as DNA, the CDR3 is TGCGCCAGCAGCCCCTCCGGGACAGGGTTTAGCTATGGCTACACCTTC.

As to this clonotype: This may arise from a read error, as a much more abundant clone is one base away. The CDR3 ends on some other residue instead of the conserved phenylalanine or tryptophan, so this is likely a read error. V and J are TRBV2 and TRBJ1-6; TRBD1 matches 9 bases. The CDR3 is 14 residues long. V gave up 5 bases and J gave up 10 bases; unmatched junction bases: 6. Germline V gene lookup returns CDR1 SNHLY and CDR2 FYNNEI. The CDR3 region is CASSSGQGGSPLHL. CDR3 DNA: TGTGCCAGCAGTTCGGGACAGGGTGGGTCACCCCTCCACTTG.

This clonotype was picked up many times. The chain carries TRBV12-3 or TRBV12-4 and TRBJ2-5, with D perhaps matching TRBD1 or TRBD2 (5 bases each). Trimming pared 3 bases from V and 1 base from J, leaving 6 bases between. This CDR3 is 13 amino acids long. For the CDR3, the DNA is TGTGCCAGCAGTTTCGGGACCCAAGAGACCCAGTACTTC. Its translation is CASSFGTQETQYF.

This clonotype was counted ten times or more. The chain joins TRBV2 to TRBJ1-2; D is perhaps TRBD1 (5 bases). This CDR3 is built from 14 residues. CDR1 and CDR2 from the germline V gene are SNHLY and FYNNEI. V was cut by 4 bases and J by 2 bases, with 11 bases left in between. The CDR3 loop reads CASSGGGLNYGYTF. The CDR3 nucleotides read TGTGCCAGCAGTGGGGGGGGTTTAAACTATGGCTACACCTTC.

The sample holds many counts of this clonotype. The chain joins TRBV19 to TRBJ1-1; TRBD1 might be the D (5 bases). The CDR3 covers 13 residues. Trimming took off 5 bases at V and 0 bases at J, with 7 bases between the two ends. Germline CDR1 is LNHDA and CDR2 is SQIVND (reference sequence). In DNA, the CDR3 is TGTGCCAGTAGTCAGGGTATGAACACTGAAGCTTTCTTT. Its protein is CASSQGMNTEAFF.

The V gene is TRBV3-1, the J gene TRBJ1-5, with 8 nucleotides matching TRBD1. In germline, CDR1 is LGHDT, CDR2 YNNKEL (reference sequence). J was trimmed by 3 bases and V by 5 bases; bases with no gene match: 6. CDR3 size: 15 residues. Written as DNA, the CDR3 is TGTGCCAGCAGCTTCGGGACAGGTGACAATCAGCCCCAGCATTTT. It yields the protein CASSFGTGDNQPQHF. Drawing the rest from reference TRBV3-1 and TRBJ1-5, the complete variable domain is DTAVSQTPKYLVTQMGNDKSIKCEQNLGHDTMYWYKQDSKKFLKIMFSYNNKELIINETVPNRFSPKSPDKAHLNLHINSLELGDSAVYFCASSFGTGDNQPQHFGDGTRLSIL.

This sequence joins TRBV27 and TRBJ1-5; D might be TRBD1 (6 bases). The length of the CDR3 is 15 residues. The germline gives CDR1 MNHEY, CDR2 SMNVEV (reference sequence). The V end was cut by 2 bases, the J end by 3 bases, with 11 bases between. Here the CDR3 reads CASSLAGTPNQPQHF. The CDR3 DNA is TGTGCCAGCAGTTTAGCCGGGACACCCAATCAGCCCCAGCATTTT.